The count of the clone carrying this TCR beta chain is one. This sample stems from a study of blood T cell repertoires in COVID-19. As originally analysed: For nucleated cells, counts were estimated from reference gene primer amplification. Produced via immunoSEQ multiplex PCR; TCRdb's table is partial and in-frame only. That table furnishes V, J and clone size, whereas the DNA furnished D and trimming. The table records about 88,000 clones, 90% of them present only once. Trimming at V came to 2 bases and at J to 6 bases, leaving 5 bases not matched to a gene. Germline CDR1 and CDR2: SGDLS and YYNGEE. The CDR3 extends over 16 amino acids.

Material: peripheral blood. The receptor was isolated from a young man with COVID-19, enrolled during active disease. V is TRBV9 and J is TRBJ2-3; TRBD2 matches 14 bases. The CDR3 here is CASSVSGLAGVDTQYF. As DNA, the CDR3 is TGTGCCAGCAGCGTCTCGGGACTAGCGGGAGTGGATACGCAGTATTTT.